The following is a T cell receptor (beta chain) sequence with its context. The sample originates from a study of blood T cell repertoires in COVID-19. Study details: In each case, the material was cDNA or gDNA derived from T cells, B-cell-depleted T cells, or PBMCs.

Original processing methods: How many nucleated cells were present was estimated from reference gene primer amplification. Libraries were prepared by immunoSEQ multiplex PCR; TCRdb keeps only in-frame clonotypes and omits some of them. For V, J and clone size, that table is used; D and trimming come from the DNA. Here the sample spans approximately 150,000 clones, approximately 86% being singletons. The CDR3 sequence is 13 residues long. V lost 5 bases, J lost 0 bases, and 5 bases lay in between. The V and J genes are TRBV12-3 or TRBV12-4 and TRBJ2-1, with D perhaps TRBD1 (5 bases). The specimen sequenced was peripheral blood. This TCR was sampled from an older man with acute or convalescent COVID-19. This chain's CDR3 is CASSTGSYNEQFF. The CDR3 region has the DNA TGTGCCAGCAGTACAGGCTCCTACAATGAGCAGTTCTTC.